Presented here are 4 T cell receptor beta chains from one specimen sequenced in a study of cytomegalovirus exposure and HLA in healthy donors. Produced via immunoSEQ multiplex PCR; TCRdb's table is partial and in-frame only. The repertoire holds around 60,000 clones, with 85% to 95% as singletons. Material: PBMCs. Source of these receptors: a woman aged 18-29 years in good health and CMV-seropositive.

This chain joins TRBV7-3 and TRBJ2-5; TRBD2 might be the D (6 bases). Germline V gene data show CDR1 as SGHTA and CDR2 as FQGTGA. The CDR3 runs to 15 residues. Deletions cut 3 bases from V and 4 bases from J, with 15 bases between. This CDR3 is CASSFLGGLIETQYF. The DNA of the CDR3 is TGTGCCAGCAGCTTCTTAGGAGGGTTAATAGAGACCCAGTACTTC.

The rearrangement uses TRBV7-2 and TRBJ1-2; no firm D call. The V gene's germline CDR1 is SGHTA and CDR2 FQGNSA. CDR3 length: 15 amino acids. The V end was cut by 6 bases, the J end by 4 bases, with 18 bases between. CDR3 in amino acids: CASSYTIESAYGYTF. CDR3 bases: TGTGCCAGCAGTTATACTATTGAATCCGCCTATGGCTACACCTTC.

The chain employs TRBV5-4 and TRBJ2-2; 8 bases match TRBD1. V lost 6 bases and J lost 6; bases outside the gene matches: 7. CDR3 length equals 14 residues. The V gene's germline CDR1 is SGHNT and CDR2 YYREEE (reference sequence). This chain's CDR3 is CASKKQGGPGELFF. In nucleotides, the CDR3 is TGTGCCAGCAAAAAACAGGGGGGACCCGGGGAGCTGTTTTTT.

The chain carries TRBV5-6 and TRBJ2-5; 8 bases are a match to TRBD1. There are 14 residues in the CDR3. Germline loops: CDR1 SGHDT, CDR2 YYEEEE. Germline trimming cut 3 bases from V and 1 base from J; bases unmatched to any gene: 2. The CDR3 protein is CASSSGQAQETQYF. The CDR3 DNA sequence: TGTGCCAGCAGCTCGGGACAGGCCCAAGAGACCCAGTACTTC. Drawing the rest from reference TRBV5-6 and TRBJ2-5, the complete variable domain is DAGVTQSPTHLIKTRGQQVTLRCSPKSGHDTVSWYQQALGQGPQFIFQYYEEEERQRGNFPDRFSGHQFPNYSSELNVNALLLGDSALYLCASSSGQAQETQYFGPGTRLLVL.